Listed below are T cell receptor beta chains from one sample, sequenced in a study of blood T cell repertoires in COVID-19. Libraries were prepared by immunoSEQ multiplex PCR; TCRdb keeps only in-frame clonotypes and omits some of them. There are a few hundred thousand clones in the sample; approximately 83% occur only once, and roughly 11% lies in the top ten. Input material: peripheral blood. The source of these receptors is a woman in her 70s with acute or convalescent COVID-19. Both conserved end residues are part of each CDR3. The D gene is left open where the match is weak. Some rows mark clone size as missing; the rest say once, few, many or name a class of expanded clone.

cdr3_nt: TGTGCCATCAGTGAGTCGCAGGGTAAAACTGAAGCTTTCTTT; cdr3_aa: CAISESQGKTEAFF; j_call: TRBJ1-1; clone_size: .; v_call: TRBV10-3; d_call: .
cdr3_nt: TGTGCCAGCAGCTTCAGGTCCTCGGCGGGACGGACCTCCTACGAGCAGTACTTC; cdr3_aa: CASSFRSSAGRTSYEQYF; j_call: TRBJ2-7; clone_size: .; v_call: TRBV5-4; d_call: .
cdr3_nt: TGTGCCAGCAGCTTACAGACAAACATGAACACTGAAGCTTTCTTT; cdr3_aa: CASSLQTNMNTEAFF; j_call: TRBJ1-1; clone_size: once; v_call: TRBV11-1; d_call: .
cdr3_nt: TGTGCCAGCAGCTTAAACGAGGACAGTAGGGTACCATCACCCCTCCACTTT; cdr3_aa: CASSLNEDSRVPSPLHF; j_call: TRBJ1-6; clone_size: .; v_call: TRBV7-8; d_call: .
cdr3_nt: TGTGCCACCAGCGGGTGTGGGGGGGGGCGTTGCGAGCAGTACTTC; cdr3_aa: CATSGCGGGRCEQYF; j_call: TRBJ2-7; clone_size: .; v_call: TRBV6-5; d_call: .
cdr3_nt: TGTGCCAGCAGCCCATTCCCAGGCGGCAATCAGCCCCAGCATTTT; cdr3_aa: CASSPFPGGNQPQHF; j_call: TRBJ1-5; clone_size: .; v_call: TRBV5-4; d_call: .
cdr3_nt: TGTGCCAGCAGGTCAGGGGGGAGGCAGCCCCAGCATTTT; cdr3_aa: CASRSGGRQPQHF; j_call: TRBJ1-5; clone_size: once; v_call: TRBV28; d_call: TRBD1
cdr3_nt: TGTGCCAGCAGCCGTCCTAGCGGGCAGGAGACCCAGTACTTC; cdr3_aa: CASSRPSGQETQYF; j_call: TRBJ2-5; clone_size: .; v_call: TRBV7-9; d_call: TRBD2
cdr3_nt: TGTGCCAGCAGCCCAGCTCTTTCCGCGACTGGAGCCTACGAGCAGTACTTC; cdr3_aa: CASSPALSATGAYEQYF; j_call: TRBJ2-7; clone_size: once; v_call: TRBV3-1/TRBV3-2; d_call: .
cdr3_nt: TGTGCCAGCAGCGTGGGGGCGAACACTGAAGCTTTCTTT; cdr3_aa: CASSVGANTEAFF; j_call: TRBJ1-1; clone_size: .; v_call: TRBV9; d_call: .
cdr3_nt: TGCGCCAGCAGCTTGGAGGGGGCGCAAACCTTC; cdr3_aa: CASSLEGAQTF; j_call: TRBJ1-2; clone_size: once; v_call: TRBV5-1; d_call: TRBD1
cdr3_nt: TGTGCCAGCAGTTGGACTAGCGGGGGGGTCTACGAGCAGTACTTC; cdr3_aa: CASSWTSGGVYEQYF; j_call: TRBJ2-7; clone_size: .; v_call: TRBV6-2/TRBV6-3; d_call: TRBD2
cdr3_nt: TGTGCCAGCAGCCTTGAGAGTGGCAATGAGCAGTTCTTC; cdr3_aa: CASSLESGNEQFF; j_call: TRBJ2-1; clone_size: .; v_call: TRBV2; d_call: .
cdr3_nt: TGTGCCAGCAGTGTGACAGGGGCGGGAAATTCACCCCTCCACTTT; cdr3_aa: CASSVTGAGNSPLHF; j_call: TRBJ1-6; clone_size: .; v_call: TRBV25-1; d_call: TRBD1
cdr3_nt: TGTGCCAGCAGCTTAGAGTCGGCAGGGGTGTACTTC; cdr3_aa: CASSLESAGVYF; j_call: TRBJ2-5; clone_size: .; v_call: TRBV7-9; d_call: .
cdr3_nt: TGTGCCAGTAGTGGTCAGGGGGCCTCGGAGCCCCAGCATTTT; cdr3_aa: CASSGQGASEPQHF; j_call: TRBJ1-5; clone_size: few; v_call: TRBV19; d_call: TRBD1
cdr3_nt: TGTGCCAGCTCGCGTAGCGGGGCCTCCTACGAGCAGTACTTC; cdr3_aa: CASSRSGASYEQYF; j_call: TRBJ2-7; clone_size: once; v_call: TRBV18; d_call: TRBD2